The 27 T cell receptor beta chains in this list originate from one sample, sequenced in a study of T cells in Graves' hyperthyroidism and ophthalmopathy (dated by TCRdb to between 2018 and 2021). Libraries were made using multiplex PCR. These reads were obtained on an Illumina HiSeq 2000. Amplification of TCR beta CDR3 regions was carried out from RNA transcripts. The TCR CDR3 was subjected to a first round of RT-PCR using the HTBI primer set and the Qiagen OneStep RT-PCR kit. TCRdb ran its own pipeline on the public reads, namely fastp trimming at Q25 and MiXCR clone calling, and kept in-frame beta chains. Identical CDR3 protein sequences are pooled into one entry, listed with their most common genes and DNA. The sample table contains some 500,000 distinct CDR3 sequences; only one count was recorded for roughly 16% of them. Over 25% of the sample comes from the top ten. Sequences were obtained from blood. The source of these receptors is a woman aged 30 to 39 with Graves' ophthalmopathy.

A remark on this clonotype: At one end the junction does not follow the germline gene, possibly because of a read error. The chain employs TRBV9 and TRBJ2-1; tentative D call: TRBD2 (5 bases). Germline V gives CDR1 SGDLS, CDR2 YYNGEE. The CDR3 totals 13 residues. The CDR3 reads CASSSSGYSEQFF. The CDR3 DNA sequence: TGTGCCAGCAGCTCGAGCGGTTACAGTGAGCAGTTCTTC.

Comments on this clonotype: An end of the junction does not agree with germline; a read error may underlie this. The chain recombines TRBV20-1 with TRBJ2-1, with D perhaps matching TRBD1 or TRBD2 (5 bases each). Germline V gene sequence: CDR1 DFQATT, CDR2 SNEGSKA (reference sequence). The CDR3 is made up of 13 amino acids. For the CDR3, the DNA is TGCAGTGCAAAGGGGAGCTCCTGCAATGAGCAGTTCTTC. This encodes CSAKGSSCNEQFF.

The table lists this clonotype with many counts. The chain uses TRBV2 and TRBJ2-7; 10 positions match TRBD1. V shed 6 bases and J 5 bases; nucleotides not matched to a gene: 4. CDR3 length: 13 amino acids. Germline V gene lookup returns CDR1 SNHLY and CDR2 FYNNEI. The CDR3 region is CASRGTGVDEQYF. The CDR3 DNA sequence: TGTGCCAGCAGAGGGACAGGGGTTGACGAGCAGTACTTC.

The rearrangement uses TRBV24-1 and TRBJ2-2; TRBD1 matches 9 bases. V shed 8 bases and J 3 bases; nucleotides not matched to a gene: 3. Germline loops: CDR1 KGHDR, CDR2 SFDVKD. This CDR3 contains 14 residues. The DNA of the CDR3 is TGTGCCACCATGGGACAGGGATACACCGGGGAGCTGTTTTTT. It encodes CATMGQGYTGELFF.

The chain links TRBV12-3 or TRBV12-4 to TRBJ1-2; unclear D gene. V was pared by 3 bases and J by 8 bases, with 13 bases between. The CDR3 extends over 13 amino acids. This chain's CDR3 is CASSFRGGIGYTF. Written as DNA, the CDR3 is TGTGCCAGCAGTTTTCGAGGAGGGATCGGCTACACCTTC.

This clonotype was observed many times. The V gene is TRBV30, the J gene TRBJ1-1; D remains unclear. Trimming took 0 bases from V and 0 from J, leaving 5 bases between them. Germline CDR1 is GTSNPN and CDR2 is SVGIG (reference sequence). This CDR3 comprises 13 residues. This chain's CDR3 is CAWSVSMNTEAFF. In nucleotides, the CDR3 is TGTGCCTGGAGTGTATCCATGAACACTGAAGCTTTCTTT.

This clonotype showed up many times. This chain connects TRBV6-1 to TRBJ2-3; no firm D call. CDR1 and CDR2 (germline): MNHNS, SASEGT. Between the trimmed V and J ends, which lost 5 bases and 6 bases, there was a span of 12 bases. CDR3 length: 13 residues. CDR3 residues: CASSLSLSDTQYF. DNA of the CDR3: TGTGCCAGCAGTTTATCCCTGTCTGATACGCAGTATTTT.

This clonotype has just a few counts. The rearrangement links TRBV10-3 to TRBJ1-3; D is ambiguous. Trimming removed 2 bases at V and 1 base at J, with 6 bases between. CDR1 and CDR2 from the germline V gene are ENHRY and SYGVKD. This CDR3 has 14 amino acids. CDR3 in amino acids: CAISETESGNTIYF. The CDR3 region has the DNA TGTGCCATCAGTGAGACTGAATCTGGAAACACCATATATTTT.

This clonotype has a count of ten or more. The CDR3 DNA sequence: TGTGCCACCAGCAGACGGGGTGAAGCGGGACTCACCTACAATGAGCAGTTCTTC. This sequence encodes CATSRRGEAGLTYNEQFF. The chain joins TRBV15 to TRBJ2-1; 7 positions agree with TRBD2. CDR3 length: 18 residues. With V trimmed by 2 bases and J by 2 bases, 12 bases remained unmatched. Germline loops: CDR1 LNHNV, CDR2 YYDKDF (reference sequence).

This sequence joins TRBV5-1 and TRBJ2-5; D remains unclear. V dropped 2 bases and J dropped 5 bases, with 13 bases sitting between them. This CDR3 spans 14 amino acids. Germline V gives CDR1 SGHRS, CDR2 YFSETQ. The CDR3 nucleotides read TGCGCCAGCAGCTTAGGAGATGTGGTGGAGACCCAGTACTTC. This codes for CASSLGDVVETQYF.

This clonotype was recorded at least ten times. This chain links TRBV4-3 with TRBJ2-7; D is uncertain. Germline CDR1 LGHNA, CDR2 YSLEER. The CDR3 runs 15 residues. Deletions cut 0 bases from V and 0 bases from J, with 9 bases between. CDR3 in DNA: TGCGCCAGCAGCCAAGAGGCAACGAGCTCCTACGAGCAGTACTTC. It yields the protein CASSQEATSSYEQYF.

CDR3: CASSWTSGSETQYF. CDR3 in DNA: TGTGCCAGCAGTTGGACTAGCGGGAGTGAGACCCAGTACTTC. The V and J genes are TRBV11-2 and TRBJ2-5; 13 bases map to TRBD2. The V gene's germline CDR1 is SGHAT and CDR2 FQNNGV. This CDR3 has 14 amino acids. The V and J ends lost 6 bases and 5 bases, in that order; junction bases with no gene match: 3.

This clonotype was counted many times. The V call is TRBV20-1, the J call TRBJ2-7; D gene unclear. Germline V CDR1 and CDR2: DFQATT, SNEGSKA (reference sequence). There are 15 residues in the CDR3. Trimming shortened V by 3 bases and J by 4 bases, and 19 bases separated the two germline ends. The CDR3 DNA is TGCAGTGCTAGGGCTTTTGACGCGAATTCGTACGAGCAGTACTTC. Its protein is CSARAFDANSYEQYF.

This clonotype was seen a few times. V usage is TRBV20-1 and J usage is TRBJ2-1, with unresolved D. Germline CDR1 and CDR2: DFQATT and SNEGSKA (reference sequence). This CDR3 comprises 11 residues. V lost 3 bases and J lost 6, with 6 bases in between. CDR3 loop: CSASGGNEQFF. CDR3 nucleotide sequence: TGCAGTGCTAGTGGCGGCAATGAGCAGTTCTTC.

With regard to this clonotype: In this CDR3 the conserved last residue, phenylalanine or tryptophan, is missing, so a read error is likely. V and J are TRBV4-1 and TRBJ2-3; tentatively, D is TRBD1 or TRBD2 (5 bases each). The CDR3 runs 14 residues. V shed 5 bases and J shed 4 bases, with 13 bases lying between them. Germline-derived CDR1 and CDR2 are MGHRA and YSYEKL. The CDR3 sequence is CASSTPGPADTQYL. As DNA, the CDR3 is TGCGCCAGCAGCACTCCGGGACCAGCAGATACGCAGTATCTT.

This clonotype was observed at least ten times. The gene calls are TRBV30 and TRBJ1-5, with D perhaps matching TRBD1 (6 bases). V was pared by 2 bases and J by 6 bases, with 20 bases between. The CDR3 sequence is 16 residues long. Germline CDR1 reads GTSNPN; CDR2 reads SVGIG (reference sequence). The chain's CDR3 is CAWSPQNDRLGQPQHF. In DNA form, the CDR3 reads TGTGCCTGGAGTCCTCAAAATGACAGGCTCGGTCAGCCCCAGCATTTT.

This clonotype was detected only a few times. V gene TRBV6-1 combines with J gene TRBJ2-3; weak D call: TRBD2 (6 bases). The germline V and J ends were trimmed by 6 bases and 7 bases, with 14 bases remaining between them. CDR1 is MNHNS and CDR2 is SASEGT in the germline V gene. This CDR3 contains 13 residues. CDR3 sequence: CASSLSLAYTQYF. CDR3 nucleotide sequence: TGTGCCAGCAGCCTTTCACTAGCATATACGCAGTATTTT.

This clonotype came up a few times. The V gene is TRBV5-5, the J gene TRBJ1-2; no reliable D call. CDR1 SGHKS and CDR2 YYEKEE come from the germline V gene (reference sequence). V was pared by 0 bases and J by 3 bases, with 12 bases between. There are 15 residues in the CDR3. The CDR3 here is CASSLVRSLDYGYTF. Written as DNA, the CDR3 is TGTGCCAGCAGCTTGGTTAGGTCCCTTGACTATGGCTACACCTTC.

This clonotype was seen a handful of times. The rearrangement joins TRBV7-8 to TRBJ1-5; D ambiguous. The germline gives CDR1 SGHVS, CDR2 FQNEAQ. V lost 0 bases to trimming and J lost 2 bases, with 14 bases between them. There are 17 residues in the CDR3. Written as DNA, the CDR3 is TGTGCCAGCAGCTTAGCCCTAACCCGTGAAGGCAATCAGCCCCAGCATTTT. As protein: CASSLALTREGNQPQHF.

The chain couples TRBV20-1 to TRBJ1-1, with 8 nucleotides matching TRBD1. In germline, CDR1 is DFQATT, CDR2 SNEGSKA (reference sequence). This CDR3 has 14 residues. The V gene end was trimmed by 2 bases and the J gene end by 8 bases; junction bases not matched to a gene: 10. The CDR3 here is CSARRRQGAKEAFF. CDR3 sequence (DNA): TGCAGTGCTAGAAGGCGCCAGGGGGCTAAGGAAGCTTTCTTT.

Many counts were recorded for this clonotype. The DNA for the CDR3 is TGTGCCAGCAGCTTAGTGGGCGGGAGAGGGGCCAACGTCCTGACTTTC. It is translated as CASSLVGGRGANVLTF. The rearrangement links TRBV7-2 to TRBJ2-6, with TRBD2 matching 7 bases. The V gene's germline CDR1 is SGHTA and CDR2 FQGNSA. This CDR3 region has 16 residues. V was clipped by 1 base and J by 4 bases; unmatched bases: 4.

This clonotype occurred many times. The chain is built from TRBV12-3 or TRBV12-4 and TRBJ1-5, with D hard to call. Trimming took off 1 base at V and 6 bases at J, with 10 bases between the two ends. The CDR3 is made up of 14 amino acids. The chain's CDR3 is CASSLGTPTQPQHF. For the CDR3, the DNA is TGTGCCAGCAGTTTAGGAACACCTACTCAGCCCCAGCATTTT.

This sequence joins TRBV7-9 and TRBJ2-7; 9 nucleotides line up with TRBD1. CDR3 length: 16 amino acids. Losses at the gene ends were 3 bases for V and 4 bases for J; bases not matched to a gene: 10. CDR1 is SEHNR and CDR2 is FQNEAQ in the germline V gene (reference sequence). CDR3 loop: CASSLEAGQGKYEQYF. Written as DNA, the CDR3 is TGTGCCAGCAGCTTGGAGGCGGGACAGGGAAAATACGAGCAGTACTTC.

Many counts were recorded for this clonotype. CDR3: CASSLLGTLGETQYF. In nucleotides, the CDR3 is TGTGCCAGCAGCTTACTCGGGACCTTAGGGGAGACCCAGTACTTC. This chain links TRBV7-2 with TRBJ2-5; D tentatively reads TRBD1 or TRBD2 (5 bases each). The CDR3 sequence is 15 residues long. Germline-derived CDR1 and CDR2 are SGHTA and FQGNSA. V was pared by 2 bases and J by 5 bases, with 15 bases between.

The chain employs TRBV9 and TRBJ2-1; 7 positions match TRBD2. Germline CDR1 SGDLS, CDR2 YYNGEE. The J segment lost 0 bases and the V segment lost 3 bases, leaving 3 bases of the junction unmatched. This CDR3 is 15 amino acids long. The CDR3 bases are TGTGCCAGCAGCGAGCGGGAAAGCTCCTACAATGAGCAGTTCTTC. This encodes CASSERESSYNEQFF.

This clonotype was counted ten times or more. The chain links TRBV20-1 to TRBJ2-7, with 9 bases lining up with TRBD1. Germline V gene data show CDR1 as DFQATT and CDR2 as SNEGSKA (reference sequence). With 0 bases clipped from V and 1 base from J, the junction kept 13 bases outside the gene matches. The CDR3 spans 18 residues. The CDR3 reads CSARDPEMWTGESYEQYF. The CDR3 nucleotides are TGCAGTGCTAGAGATCCCGAAATGTGGACAGGGGAGTCCTACGAGCAGTACTTC.

This CDR3 is CASSEGGGLGHEQFF. In DNA form, the CDR3 reads TGTGCCAGCAGCGAGGGGGGGGGGTTGGGCCATGAGCAGTTCTTC. The chain has TRBV9 and TRBJ2-1; possible D gene TRBD2, 7 bases. The CDR3 loop spans 15 amino acids. Germline V CDR1 and CDR2: SGDLS, YYNGEE. V lost 3 bases, J lost 8 bases, and 18 bases lay in between.